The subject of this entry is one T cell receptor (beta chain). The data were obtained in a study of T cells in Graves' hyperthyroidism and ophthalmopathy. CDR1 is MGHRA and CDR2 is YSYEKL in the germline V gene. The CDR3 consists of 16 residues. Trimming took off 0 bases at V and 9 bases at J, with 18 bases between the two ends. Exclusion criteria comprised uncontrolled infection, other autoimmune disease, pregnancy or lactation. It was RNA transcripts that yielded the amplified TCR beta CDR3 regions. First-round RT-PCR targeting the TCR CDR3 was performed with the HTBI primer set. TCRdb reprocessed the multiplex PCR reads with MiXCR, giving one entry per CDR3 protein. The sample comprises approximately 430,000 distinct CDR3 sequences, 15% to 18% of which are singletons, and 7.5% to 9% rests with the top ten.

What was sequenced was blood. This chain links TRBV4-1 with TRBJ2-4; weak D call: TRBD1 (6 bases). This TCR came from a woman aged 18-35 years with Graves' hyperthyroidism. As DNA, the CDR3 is TGCGCCAGCAGCCAAGAAACGGCTACAGGGCTTATCATTCAGTACTTC. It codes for CASSQETATGLIIQYF.